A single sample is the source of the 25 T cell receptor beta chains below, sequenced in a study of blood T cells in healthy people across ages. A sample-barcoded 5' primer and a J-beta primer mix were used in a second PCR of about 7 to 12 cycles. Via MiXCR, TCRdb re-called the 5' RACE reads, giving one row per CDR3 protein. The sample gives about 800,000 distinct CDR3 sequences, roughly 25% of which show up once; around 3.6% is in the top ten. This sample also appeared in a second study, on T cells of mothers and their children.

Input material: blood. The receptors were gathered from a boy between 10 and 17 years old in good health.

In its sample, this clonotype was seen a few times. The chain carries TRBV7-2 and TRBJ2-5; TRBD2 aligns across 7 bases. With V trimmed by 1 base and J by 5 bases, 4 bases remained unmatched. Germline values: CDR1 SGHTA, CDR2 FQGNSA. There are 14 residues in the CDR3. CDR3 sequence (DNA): TGTGCCAGCAGCTTAGTAAAGGGAGGGGAGACCCAGTACTTC. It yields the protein CASSLVKGGETQYF.

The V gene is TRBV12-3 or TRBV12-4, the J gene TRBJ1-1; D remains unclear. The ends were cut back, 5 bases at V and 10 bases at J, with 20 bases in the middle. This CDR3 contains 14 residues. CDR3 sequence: CASSLRESQSRAFF. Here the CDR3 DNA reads TGTGCCAGCAGTCTCCGGGAGAGTCAATCGAGAGCTTTCTTT.

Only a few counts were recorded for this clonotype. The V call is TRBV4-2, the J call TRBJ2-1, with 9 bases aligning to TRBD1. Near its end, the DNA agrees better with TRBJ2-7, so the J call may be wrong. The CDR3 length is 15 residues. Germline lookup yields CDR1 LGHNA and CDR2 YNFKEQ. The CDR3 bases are TGTGCCAGCAGCCAAACTGGGACAGGGAAGGCCGAGCAGTACTTC. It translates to CASSQTGTGKAEQYF.

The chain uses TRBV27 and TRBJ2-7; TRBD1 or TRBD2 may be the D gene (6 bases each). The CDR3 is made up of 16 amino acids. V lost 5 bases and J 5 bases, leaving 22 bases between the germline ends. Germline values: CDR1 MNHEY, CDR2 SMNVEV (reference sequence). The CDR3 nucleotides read TGTGCCAGCAGTCCGTCGGGGGCTGGCCCTCCGGACGAGCAGTACTTC. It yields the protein CASSPSGAGPPDEQYF.

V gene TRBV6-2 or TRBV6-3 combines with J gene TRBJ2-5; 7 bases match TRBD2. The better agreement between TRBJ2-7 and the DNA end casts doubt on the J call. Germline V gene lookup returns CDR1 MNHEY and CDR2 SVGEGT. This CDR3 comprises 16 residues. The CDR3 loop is CASSYSSGIASYEQYF. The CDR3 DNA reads TGTGCCAGCAGTTATTCAAGCGGGATCGCCTCCTACGAGCAGTACTTC.

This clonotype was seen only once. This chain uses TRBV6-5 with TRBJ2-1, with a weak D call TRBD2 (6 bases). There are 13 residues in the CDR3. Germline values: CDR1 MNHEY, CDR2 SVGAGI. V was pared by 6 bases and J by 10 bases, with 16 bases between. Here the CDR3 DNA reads TGTGCCAGCAGCTCAATTCTAGGGAGGGAGCAGTTCTTC. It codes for CASSSILGREQFF.

As DNA, the CDR3 is TGCAGCGTCGGGACAGGCCTCTACTACGAGCAGTACTTC. As protein: CSVGTGLYYEQYF. This chain uses TRBV29-1 with TRBJ2-7; 8 bases map to TRBD1. The germline gives CDR1 SQVTM, CDR2 ANQGSEA. V was pared by 6 bases and J by 3 bases, with 7 bases of the junction left unmatched. The CDR3 totals 13 residues.

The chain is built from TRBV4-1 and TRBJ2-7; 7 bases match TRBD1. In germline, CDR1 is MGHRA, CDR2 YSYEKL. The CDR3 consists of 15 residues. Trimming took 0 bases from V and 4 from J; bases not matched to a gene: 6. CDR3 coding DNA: TGCGCCAGCAGCCAAGAGGGACAGTTAGGATACGAGCAGTACTTC. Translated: CASSQEGQLGYEQYF.

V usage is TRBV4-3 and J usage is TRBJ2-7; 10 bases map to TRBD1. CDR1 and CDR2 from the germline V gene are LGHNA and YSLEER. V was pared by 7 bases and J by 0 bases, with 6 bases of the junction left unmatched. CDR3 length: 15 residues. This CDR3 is CASTPGTGVSYEQYF. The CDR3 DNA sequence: TGCGCCAGCACCCCCGGGACAGGGGTCTCCTACGAGCAGTACTTC.

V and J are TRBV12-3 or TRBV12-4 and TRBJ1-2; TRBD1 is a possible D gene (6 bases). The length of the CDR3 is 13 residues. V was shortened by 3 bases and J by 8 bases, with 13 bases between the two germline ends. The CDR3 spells CASSFQGQSGYTF. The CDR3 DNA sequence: TGTGCCAGCAGTTTTCAGGGGCAGAGCGGCTACACCTTC.

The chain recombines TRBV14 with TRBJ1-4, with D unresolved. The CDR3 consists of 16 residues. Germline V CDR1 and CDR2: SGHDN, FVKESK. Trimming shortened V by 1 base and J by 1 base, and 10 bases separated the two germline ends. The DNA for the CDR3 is TGTGCCAGCAGCCAAGTGGCACGTGGAACTAATGAAAAACTGTTTTTT. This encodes CASSQVARGTNEKLFF.

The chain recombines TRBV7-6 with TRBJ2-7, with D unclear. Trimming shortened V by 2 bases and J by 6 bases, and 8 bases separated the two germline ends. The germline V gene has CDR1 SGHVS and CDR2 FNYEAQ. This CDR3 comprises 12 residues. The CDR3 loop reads CASSLLLGEQYF. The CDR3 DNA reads TGTGCCAGCAGCTTACTCTTGGGCGAGCAGTACTTC.

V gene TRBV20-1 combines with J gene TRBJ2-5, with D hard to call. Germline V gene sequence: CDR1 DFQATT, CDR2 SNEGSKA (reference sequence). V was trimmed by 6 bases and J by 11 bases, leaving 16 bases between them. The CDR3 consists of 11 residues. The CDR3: CSATPFSEQYF. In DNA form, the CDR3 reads TGCAGTGCCACCCCCTTCTCAGAGCAGTACTTC.

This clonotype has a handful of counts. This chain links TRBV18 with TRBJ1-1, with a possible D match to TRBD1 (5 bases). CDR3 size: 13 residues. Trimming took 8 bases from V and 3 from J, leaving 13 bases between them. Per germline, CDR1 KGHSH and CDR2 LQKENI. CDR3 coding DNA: TGTGCCAGCAGTCCGGGGGGGGACACTGAAGCTTTCTTT. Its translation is CASSPGGDTEAFF.

The CDR3 nucleotides are TGCAGCGTTGATGGAGGTCAGCGGAACACTGAAGCTTTCTTT. Its translation: CSVDGGQRNTEAFF. The chain has TRBV29-1 and TRBJ1-1, with D hard to call. Looked up from germline, CDR1 is SQVTM and CDR2 is ANQGSEA. Deletions cut 3 bases from V and 1 base from J, with 12 bases between. The CDR3 runs to 14 residues.

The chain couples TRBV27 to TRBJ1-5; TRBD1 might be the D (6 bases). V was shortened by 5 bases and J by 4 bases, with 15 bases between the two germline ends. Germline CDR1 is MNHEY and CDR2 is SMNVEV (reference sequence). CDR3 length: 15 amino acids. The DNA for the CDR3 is TGTGCCAGCAGTGCAGGGGCAGGGAGGAATCAGCCCCAGCATTTT. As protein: CASSAGAGRNQPQHF.

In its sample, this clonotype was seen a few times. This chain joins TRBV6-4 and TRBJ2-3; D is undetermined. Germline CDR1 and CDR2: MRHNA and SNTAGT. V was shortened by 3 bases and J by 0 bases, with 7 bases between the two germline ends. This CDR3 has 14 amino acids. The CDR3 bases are TGTGCCAGCAGTGATGAGGTTAGCACAGATACGCAGTATTTT. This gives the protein CASSDEVSTDTQYF.

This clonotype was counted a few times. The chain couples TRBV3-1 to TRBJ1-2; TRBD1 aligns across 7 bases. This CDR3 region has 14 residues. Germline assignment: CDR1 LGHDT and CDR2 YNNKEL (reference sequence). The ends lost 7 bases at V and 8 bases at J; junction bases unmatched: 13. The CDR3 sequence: CASTLGQSPWGYTF. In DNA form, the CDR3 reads TGTGCCAGCACCCTGGGACAGTCCCCCTGGGGCTACACCTTC.

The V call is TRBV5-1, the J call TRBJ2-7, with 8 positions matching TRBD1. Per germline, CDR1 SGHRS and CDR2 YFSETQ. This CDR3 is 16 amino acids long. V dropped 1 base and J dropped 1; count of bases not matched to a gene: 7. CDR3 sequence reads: CASSLHPDRVSYEQYF. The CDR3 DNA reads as TGCGCCAGCAGCTTGCACCCGGACAGGGTGTCCTACGAGCAGTACTTC.

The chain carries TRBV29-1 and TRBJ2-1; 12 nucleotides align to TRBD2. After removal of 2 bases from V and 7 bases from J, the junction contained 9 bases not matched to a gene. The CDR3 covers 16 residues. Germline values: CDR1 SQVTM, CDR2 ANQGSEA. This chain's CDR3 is CSVEPPSGRVKNEQFF. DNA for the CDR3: TGCAGCGTTGAACCTCCTAGCGGGAGGGTTAAGAATGAGCAGTTCTTC.

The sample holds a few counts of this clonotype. The CDR3 spells CASSQVRSPEAFF. CDR3 nucleotide sequence: TGCGCCAGCAGCCAAGTGAGGTCGCCTGAAGCTTTCTTT. V and J are TRBV4-1 and TRBJ1-1; D is unclear. This CDR3 region has 13 residues. The V gene's germline CDR1 is MGHRA and CDR2 YSYEKL. The ends were cut back, 1 base at V and 6 bases at J, with 9 bases in the middle.

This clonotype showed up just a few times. This CDR3 is CASSQSGGAGEKLFF. The CDR3 DNA is TGCGCCAGCAGCCAAAGTGGGGGGGCGGGTGAAAAACTGTTTTTT. The chain couples TRBV4-3 to TRBJ1-4, with TRBD1 as a possible D gene (6 bases). The CDR3 sequence is 15 residues long. The V end lost 2 bases, the J end lost 7 bases, and 14 bases lay between the germline ends. Germline CDR1 is LGHNA and CDR2 is YSLEER.

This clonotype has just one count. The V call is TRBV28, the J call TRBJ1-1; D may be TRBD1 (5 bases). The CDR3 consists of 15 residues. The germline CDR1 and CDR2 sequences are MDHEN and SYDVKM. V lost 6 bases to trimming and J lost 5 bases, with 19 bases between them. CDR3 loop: CASSPEGIGGTEAFF. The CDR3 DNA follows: TGTGCCAGCAGCCCCGAGGGGATTGGGGGAACTGAAGCTTTCTTT.

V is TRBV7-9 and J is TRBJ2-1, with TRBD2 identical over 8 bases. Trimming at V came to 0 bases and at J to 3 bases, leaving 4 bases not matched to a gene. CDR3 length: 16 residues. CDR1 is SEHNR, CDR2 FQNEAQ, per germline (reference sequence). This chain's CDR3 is CASSLARGGLYNEQFF. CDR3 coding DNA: TGTGCCAGCAGCTTAGCCCGGGGGGGCCTCTACAATGAGCAGTTCTTC. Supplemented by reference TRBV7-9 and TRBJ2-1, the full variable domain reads DTGVSQNPRHKITKRGQNVTFRCDPISEHNRLYWYRQTLGQGPEFLTYFQNEAQLEKSRLLSDRFSAERPKGSFSTLEIQRTEQGDSAMYLCASSLARGGLYNEQFFGPGTRLTVL.

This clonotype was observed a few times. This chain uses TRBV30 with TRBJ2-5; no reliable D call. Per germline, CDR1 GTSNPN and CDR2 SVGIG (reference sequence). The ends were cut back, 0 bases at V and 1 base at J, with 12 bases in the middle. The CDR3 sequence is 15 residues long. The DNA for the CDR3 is TGTGCCTGGAGTGTATTTGAGGACCTCCAAGAGACCCAGTACTTC. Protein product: CAWSVFEDLQETQYF.